One sample yielded the 28 T cell receptor beta chains listed below, sequenced in a study of early stage breast cancer tumors. The data were produced by immunoSEQ multiplex PCR, yet TCRdb's version contains in-frame clones alone and is incomplete. The top ten clones hold about a sixth of a sample with over 8,500 clones, 71% of them seen once. Sequenced material: normal breast tissue next to the tumor. The receptors were sampled from a person in their 60s with breast cancer.

The chain uses TRBV18 and TRBJ1-2; 11 bases map to TRBD1. This CDR3 spans 16 amino acids. V lost 2 bases to trimming and J lost 6 bases; unmatched junction nucleotides: 8. Germline V gene lookup returns CDR1 KGHSH and CDR2 LQKENI. CDR3 residues: CASSPGRTGGRNGYTF. CDR3 coding DNA: TGTGCCAGCTCACCAGGAAGGACAGGGGGCAGGAATGGCTACACCTTC.

CDR3 protein: CASSYGRDGYTF. CDR3 coding DNA: TGTGCCAGCAGTTACGGGAGGGATGGCTACACCTTC. The J gene is TRBJ1-2, the V gene TRBV6-6, with D unclear. CDR3 size: 12 residues. Per the germline V gene, CDR1 is MNHNY and CDR2 is SVGAGI (reference sequence). Trimming left V 2 bases short and J 6 bases short, with 7 bases between.

V and J are TRBV5-1 and TRBJ2-5; TRBD1 agrees at 7 bases. Germline V CDR1 and CDR2: SGHRS, YFSETQ. V lost 5 bases and J lost 5; bases outside the gene matches: 9. The CDR3 sequence is 14 residues long. The CDR3 here is CASSQGVMGETQYF. As DNA, the CDR3 is TGCGCCAGCAGTCAGGGGGTTATGGGGGAGACCCAGTACTTC.

The gene calls are TRBV15 and TRBJ2-3; 15 nucleotides agree with TRBD2. The CDR3 contains 17 residues. J lost 9 bases, V lost 3 bases, and 10 bases had no gene match. Germline assignment: CDR1 LNHNV and CDR2 YYDKDF (reference sequence). The CDR3 DNA reads as TGTGCCACCAGCAGGCTCACAGGACTAGCGGGAGGGAGGACGCAGTATTTT. Residues: CATSRLTGLAGGRTQYF.

J is TRBJ2-1 and V is TRBV11-2; D may be TRBD2 (6 bases). This CDR3 spans 14 amino acids. Between the trimmed V and J ends, which lost 1 base and 7 bases, there was a span of 11 bases. Germline V gene lookup returns CDR1 SGHAT and CDR2 FQNNGV. The CDR3 coding sequence is TGTGCCAGCAGCTTAGGATGGGCGGGGAATGAGCAGTTCTTC. This codes for CASSLGWAGNEQFF. Filled out from reference TRBV11-2 and TRBJ2-1, the complete variable domain reads EAGVAQSPRYKIIEKRQSVAFWCNPISGHATLYWYQQILGQGPKLLIQFQNNGVVDDSQLPKDRFSAERLKGVDSTLKIQPAKLEDSAVYLCASSLGWAGNEQFFGPGTRLTVL.

This clone turned up a few times. The chain links TRBV4-3 to TRBJ2-1; 11 bases are shared with TRBD2. The CDR3 has 15 amino acids. Trimming cost V 0 bases and J 10 bases; bases outside gene matches: 5. The germline gives CDR1 LGHNA, CDR2 YSLEER. Here the CDR3 DNA reads TGCGCCAGCAGCCAAGATCGACTAGCGGGATTCGAGCAGTTCTTC. Its protein product is CASSQDRLAGFEQFF.

The V and J genes are TRBV18 and TRBJ2-7; D is possibly TRBD2 (5 bases). This CDR3 has 18 residues. The germline CDR1 and CDR2 sequences are KGHSH and LQKENI. V was trimmed by 0 bases and J by 1 base, leaving 19 bases between them. The chain's CDR3 is CASSPPAGKYVSSYEQYF. In DNA, the CDR3 is TGTGCCAGCTCACCACCTGCCGGGAAGTATGTATCGTCCTACGAGCAGTACTTC.

This rearrangement joins TRBV4-2 to TRBJ1-4, with D uncertain. This CDR3 contains 17 residues. V lost 4 bases and J 1 base, leaving 16 bases between the germline ends. The germline CDR1 and CDR2 sequences are LGHNA and YNFKEQ. The CDR3 coding sequence is TGTGCCAGCAGCCTGTTGCAGGTAGATGGAACTAATGAAAAACTGTTTTTT. Residues: CASSLLQVDGTNEKLFF.

This chain links TRBV6-6 with TRBJ2-5, with 7 bases that match TRBD2. This CDR3 is 14 amino acids long. Trimming at V came to 5 bases and at J to 4 bases, leaving 7 bases not matched to a gene. Germline V lookup: CDR1 MNHNY, CDR2 SVGAGI (reference sequence). The chain's CDR3 is CASSGEGGRETQYF. The CDR3 DNA sequence: TGTGCCAGCAGTGGGGAGGGAGGGCGAGAGACCCAGTACTTC.

This chain joins TRBV6-5 and TRBJ1-5; 9 bases agree with TRBD1. V shed 6 bases, J shed 5 bases, and the junction held 8 bases outside the gene matches. Germline V lookup: CDR1 MNHEY, CDR2 SVGAGI. This CDR3 is 15 amino acids long. The CDR3 nucleotides are TGTGCCAGCAGATCGACAGGGGGTGCGGATCAGCCCCAGCATTTT. This translates into CASRSTGGADQPQHF.

J is TRBJ2-3 and V is TRBV12-5, with TRBD1 matching over 9 bases. The V gene end was trimmed by 3 bases and the J gene end by 3 bases; junction bases not matched to a gene: 7. Per the germline V gene, CDR1 is LGHNT and CDR2 is FRNRAP. This CDR3 has 16 amino acids. CDR3 sequence reads: CASGLGTGSMTDTQYF. Written as DNA, the CDR3 is TGTGCTAGTGGTTTAGGGACAGGGTCGATGACAGATACGCAGTATTTT.

This clone turned up a few times. This sequence joins TRBV28 and TRBJ1-5; 7 positions agree with TRBD1. Germline V lookup: CDR1 MDHEN, CDR2 SYDVKM. Losses at the gene ends were 6 bases for V and 1 base for J; bases not matched to a gene: 3. This CDR3 is 14 amino acids long. CDR3 loop: CASSQQGSNQPQHF. Written as DNA, the CDR3 is TGTGCCAGCAGCCAACAGGGGAGCAATCAGCCCCAGCATTTT.

CDR3 loop: CASSLGGVQGGSGYGYTF. The CDR3 DNA reads TGTGCCAGCAGCTTAGGAGGGGTACAGGGCGGGTCGGGGTATGGCTACACCTTC. J is TRBJ1-2 and V is TRBV7-8; TRBD1 is a possible D gene (6 bases). Trimming took off 1 base at V and 5 bases at J, with 23 bases between the two ends. This CDR3 has 18 residues. The V gene's germline CDR1 is SGHVS and CDR2 FQNEAQ.

This chain joins TRBV27 and TRBJ1-5, with D hard to call. This CDR3 spans 13 amino acids. Per germline, CDR1 MNHEY and CDR2 SMNVEV (reference sequence). Trimming stripped 5 bases from V and 2 bases from J, with 7 bases between. The chain's CDR3 is CASSIRGNQPQHF. CDR3 nucleotide sequence: TGTGCCAGCAGTATACGGGGCAATCAGCCCCAGCATTTT.

The V call is TRBV12-5, the J call TRBJ2-1; D is unresolved. V was clipped by 0 bases and J by 6 bases, with 12 bases between them. This CDR3 region has 15 residues. In germline, CDR1 is LGHNT, CDR2 FRNRAP. The CDR3 loop reads CASGLVLDGFNEQFF. The CDR3 DNA reads as TGTGCTAGTGGTTTGGTTCTAGATGGTTTCAATGAGCAGTTCTTC.

The J gene is TRBJ2-2, the V gene TRBV19, with unresolved D. Germline V CDR1 and CDR2: LNHDA, SQIVND (reference sequence). V was pared by 5 bases and J by 4 bases, with 8 bases between. The CDR3 sequence is 13 residues long. CDR3 DNA sequence: TGTGCCAGTAGTTCACCGGGCACCGGGGAGCTGTTTTTT. This translates into CASSSPGTGELFF.

CDR3 amino acids: CSVSVGAGLDNEQFF. CDR3 coding DNA: TGCAGCGTTTCGGTAGGAGCGGGACTCGACAATGAGCAGTTCTTC. V usage is TRBV29-1 and J usage is TRBJ2-1, with 7 positions matching TRBD2. Looked up from germline, CDR1 is SQVTM and CDR2 is ANQGSEA. Trimming took 5 bases from V and 5 from J; bases not matched to a gene: 12. The CDR3 runs 15 residues.

There are a few counts of this clone. The genes are TRBV10-1 and TRBJ2-5, with 7 positions matching TRBD1. Unmatched junction bases numbered 12, after V lost 6 bases and J lost 5 bases. This CDR3 has 15 amino acids. CDR1 is WNHNN and CDR2 is SYGVQD in the germline V gene (reference sequence). The CDR3 nucleotides read TGCGCCAGCAGGGAACCGACAGGGAAGGGGGAGACCCAGTACTTC. It translates to CASREPTGKGETQYF.

This rearrangement joins TRBV19 to TRBJ1-2; 8 nucleotides agree with TRBD1. The CDR3 has 14 residues. Trimming at V came to 4 bases and at J to 4 bases, leaving 5 bases not matched to a gene. Germline V gene data show CDR1 as LNHDA and CDR2 as SQIVND (reference sequence). This CDR3 reads CASSTGGEAYGYTF. CDR3 nucleotide sequence: TGTGCCAGTAGTACAGGGGGCGAAGCCTATGGCTACACCTTC. The full variable domain, rest sourced from reference TRBV19 and TRBJ1-2, is DGGITQSPKYLFRKEGQNVTLSCEQNLNHDAMYWYRQDPGQGLRLIYYSQIVNDFQKGDIAEGYSVSREKKESFPLTVTSAQKNPTAFYLCASSTGGEAYGYTFGSGTRLTVV.

This clone appeared a few times. The rearrangement links TRBV14 to TRBJ2-5; TRBD2 matches 7 bases. Germline V lookup: CDR1 SGHDN, CDR2 FVKESK. The CDR3 is 15 residues long. V shed 4 bases, J shed 4 bases, and the junction held 9 bases outside the gene matches. The CDR3 protein is CASSLTSAPLETQYF. The CDR3, as DNA: TGTGCCAGCAGCCTCACTAGCGCCCCTCTAGAGACCCAGTACTTC.

This clone was seen only once. J is TRBJ1-1 and V is TRBV14, with TRBD1 as a possible D gene (6 bases). V was pared by 3 bases and J by 1 base, with 6 bases between. This CDR3 is built from 13 residues. Germline V gene lookup returns CDR1 SGHDN and CDR2 FVKESK. The CDR3: CASSQGANTEAFF. The DNA for the CDR3 is TGTGCCAGCAGCCAGGGGGCGAACACTGAAGCTTTCTTT.

In its sample, this clone was seen a few times. The V and J genes are TRBV11-2 and TRBJ2-1; possibly TRBD2 for D (5 bases). The ends were cut back, 5 bases at V and 10 bases at J, with 12 bases in the middle. Germline V gene sequence: CDR1 SGHAT, CDR2 FQNNGV. The CDR3 extends over 12 amino acids. Written as DNA, the CDR3 is TGTGCCAGCAGCCGGAGGATCCGGGAGCAGTTCTTC. It encodes CASSRRIREQFF.

This rearrangement joins TRBV19 to TRBJ1-5; 10 bases match TRBD1. The germline CDR1 and CDR2 sequences are LNHDA and SQIVND (reference sequence). The V gene end was trimmed by 3 bases and the J gene end by 3 bases; junction bases not matched to a gene: 8. This CDR3 region has 17 residues. This CDR3 reads CASSIDRGLPLNQPQHF. CDR3 DNA sequence: TGTGCCAGTAGTATCGACAGGGGGCTACCCCTCAATCAGCCCCAGCATTTT.

The V and J genes are TRBV5-6 and TRBJ1-2; D is possibly TRBD1 (6 bases). Per the germline V gene, CDR1 is SGHDT and CDR2 is YYEEEE. The CDR3 length is 14 residues. V shed 1 base and J shed 7 bases, with 14 bases lying between them. The CDR3 bases are TGTGCCAGCAGCTTGTGGGGAACGACAGGTGGCTACACCTTC. Translated, it gives CASSLWGTTGGYTF. Drawing the rest from reference TRBV5-6 and TRBJ1-2, the complete variable domain is DAGVTQSPTHLIKTRGQQVTLRCSPKSGHDTVSWYQQALGQGPQFIFQYYEEEERQRGNFPDRFSGHQFPNYSSELNVNALLLGDSALYLCASSLWGTTGGYTFGSGTRLTVV.

This chain connects TRBV11-2 to TRBJ2-5, with a weak D call TRBD2 (6 bases). The V end lost 4 bases, the J end lost 4 bases, and 22 bases lay between the germline ends. Per germline, CDR1 SGHAT and CDR2 FQNNGV. This CDR3 comprises 17 residues. DNA of the CDR3: TGTGCCAGCAGCTCCAGAGGACCGGGACTCGGAAGAGAGACCCAGTACTTC. Amino acid sequence: CASSSRGPGLGRETQYF.

The chain carries TRBV2 and TRBJ2-7, with TRBD1 matching over 9 bases. Germline values: CDR1 SNHLY, CDR2 FYNNEI. The CDR3 runs to 14 residues. V lost 7 bases to trimming and J lost 1 base; unmatched junction nucleotides: 5. The CDR3 loop reads CASTGGQGSYEQYF. CDR3 nucleotide sequence: TGTGCCAGCACTGGGGGACAGGGTTCCTACGAGCAGTACTTC.

This chain links TRBV19 with TRBJ1-4; 7 bases are shared with TRBD1. This CDR3 contains 13 residues. Germline V gene data show CDR1 as LNHDA and CDR2 as SQIVND (reference sequence). The ends lost 3 bases at V and 11 bases at J; junction bases unmatched: 6. The CDR3 DNA sequence: TGTGCCAGTAGTATCGCGCAGGGGGGTAAACTGTTTTTT. Translation: CASSIAQGGKLFF.

J is TRBJ2-1 and V is TRBV27; 12 positions agree with TRBD2. The germline V gene has CDR1 MNHEY and CDR2 SMNVEV (reference sequence). CDR3 length: 16 residues. The V and J ends lost 6 bases and 8 bases, in that order; junction bases with no gene match: 11. CDR3 nucleotides: TGTGCCAGCAGCCTCAACCCTAGCGGGAGGGTCGATGAGCAGTTCTTC. Translating it yields CASSLNPSGRVDEQFF.